The 30 T cell receptor beta chains reported below all come from one sample, sequenced in a study of glioma-infiltrating T cells after dendritic cell vaccination. Assay used: immunoSEQ multiplex PCR; TCRdb lists only in-frame clones, some missing. The data contain roughly 62,000 clones, about 86% of them singletons. Indicated time point: after dendritic cell vaccination, including at tumor progression/relapse. Source: blood, taken after dendritic cell vaccination. The receptors come from a human donor with glioblastoma.

The chain uses TRBV19 and TRBJ1-1; 7 bases line up with TRBD1. V was clipped by 7 bases and J by 0 bases; unmatched bases: 8. The V gene's germline CDR1 is LNHDA and CDR2 SQIVND (reference sequence). The CDR3 covers 15 residues. The CDR3 region has the DNA TGTGCCAGTAAGGGGAACAGGGGAATGAACACTGAAGCTTTCTTT. Translating gives CASKGNRGMNTEAFF.

The chain has TRBV7-6 and TRBJ2-2, with TRBD1 matching over 7 bases. The ends lost 1 base at V and 5 bases at J; junction bases unmatched: 4. The germline V gene encodes CDR1 SGHVS and CDR2 FNYEAQ. The CDR3 consists of 15 residues. The CDR3 DNA sequence: TGTGCCAGCAGCTTAGACAGGGGTAGAACCGGGGAGCTGTTTTTT. It specifies CASSLDRGRTGELFF.

In DNA form, the CDR3 reads TGTGCCAGCAGCCTGGCGGACAGGGGTAACTATGGCTACACCTTC. Protein: CASSLADRGNYGYTF. J is TRBJ1-2 and V is TRBV5-4, with 9 bases fitting TRBD1. The CDR3 sequence is 15 residues long. Germline V lookup: CDR1 SGHNT, CDR2 YYREEE (reference sequence). V trimming: 4 bases; J trimming: 1 base; junction bases outside the gene matches: 5. Full variable domain (missing parts from reference TRBV5-4 and TRBJ1-2): ETGVTQSPTHLIKTRGQQVTLRCSSQSGHNTVSWYQQALGQGPQFIFQYYREEENGRGNFPPRFSGLQFPNYSSELNVNALELDDSALYLCASSLADRGNYGYTFGSGTRLTVV.

This chain connects TRBV5-6 to TRBJ1-1; D call uncertain. This CDR3 spans 12 amino acids. The ends were cut back, 3 bases at V and 10 bases at J, with 13 bases in the middle. Germline V gives CDR1 SGHDT, CDR2 YYEEEE. The CDR3 loop is CASSYGAEGAFF. CDR3 nucleotide sequence: TGTGCCAGCAGCTACGGTGCAGAGGGAGCTTTCTTT.

The rearrangement links TRBV4-1 to TRBJ1-1; TRBD1 aligns across 8 bases. Germline CDR1 reads MGHRA; CDR2 reads YSYEKL. The CDR3 consists of 15 residues. Losses at the gene ends were 4 bases for V and 0 bases for J; bases not matched to a gene: 4. CDR3 bases: TGCGCCAGCAGCCTAGGACAGGGACTGAACACTGAAGCTTTCTTT. Translating it yields CASSLGQGLNTEAFF.

This chain connects TRBV15 to TRBJ2-6, with 8 nucleotides matching TRBD1. J was trimmed by 2 bases and V by 0 bases; bases with no gene match: 0. The CDR3 covers 16 residues. The germline V gene encodes CDR1 LNHNV and CDR2 YYDKDF (reference sequence). In DNA, the CDR3 is TGTGCCACCAGCAGAGAGACAGGGGCTGGGGCCAACGTCCTGACTTTC. Protein sequence: CATSRETGAGANVLTF. Supplemented by reference TRBV15 and TRBJ2-6, the full variable domain reads DAMVIQNPRYQVTQFGKPVTLSCSQTLNHNVMYWYQQKSSQAPKLLFHYYDKDFNNEADTPDNFQSRRPNTSFCFLDIRSPGLGDTAMYLCATSRETGAGANVLTFGAGSRLTVL.

The J gene is TRBJ2-5, the V gene TRBV13; 9 bases map to TRBD1. The DNA matches TRBJ2-7 better at its end, which makes the J call doubtful. The CDR3 is 15 amino acids. The germline V gene encodes CDR1 PRHDT and CDR2 FYEKMQ (reference sequence). CDR3 nucleotide sequence: TGTGCCAGCAGCTTATCCGGGACAGGGCCCTACGAGCAGTACTTC. Encoded protein: CASSLSGTGPYEQYF.

This clone has only one observation. The chain recombines TRBV5-1 with TRBJ2-6; weak D call: TRBD1 (6 bases). Between the trimmed V and J ends, which lost 4 bases and 2 bases, there was a span of 16 bases. The V gene's germline CDR1 is SGHRS and CDR2 YFSETQ. The CDR3 has 17 amino acids. CDR3 nucleotides: TGCGCCAGCAGCCCCCCGACTACAGGGACTGGGGCCAACGTCCTGACTTTC. Its translation: CASSPPTTGTGANVLTF.

This chain connects TRBV30 to TRBJ1-1; D remains unclear. CDR3 length: 11 amino acids. Germline CDR1 and CDR2: GTSNPN and SVGIG (reference sequence). Trimming pared 1 base from V and 7 bases from J, leaving 7 bases between. The chain's CDR3 is CAWSAESEAFF. The CDR3 DNA follows: TGTGCCTGGAGTGCGGAGAGTGAAGCTTTCTTT. Together with reference TRBV30 and TRBJ1-1, the CDR3 gives the full variable domain: SQTIHQWPATLVQPVGSPLSLECTVEGTSNPNLYWYRQAAGRGLQLLFYSVGIGQISSEVPQNLSASRPQDRQFILSSKKLLLSDSGFYLCAWSAESEAFFGQGTRLTVV.

The rearrangement joins TRBV2 to TRBJ2-2; D gene unclear. The V end was cut by 4 bases, the J end by 0 bases, with 9 bases between. Germline CDR1 is SNHLY and CDR2 is FYNNEI. The CDR3 has 15 residues. As DNA, the CDR3 is TGTGCCAGCAGTGGTCTCGACACGAACACCGGGGAGCTGTTTTTT. Translating it yields CASSGLDTNTGELFF.

The gene calls are TRBV30 and TRBJ1-2; 8 nucleotides line up with TRBD1. The CDR3 covers 12 residues. V shed 2 bases, J shed 8 bases, and the junction held 4 bases outside the gene matches. Germline V gene data show CDR1 as GTSNPN and CDR2 as SVGIG (reference sequence). CDR3 DNA sequence: TGTGCCTGGAGTCAGGGGGCCCTGGGCTACACCTTC. It is translated as CAWSQGALGYTF.

There are a few counts of this clone. The chain combines TRBV6-5 with TRBJ1-2, with a tentative D call TRBD1 (5 bases). V was shortened by 2 bases and J by 3 bases, with 16 bases between the two germline ends. Germline V CDR1 and CDR2: MNHEY, SVGAGI. This CDR3 has 16 residues. The CDR3 sequence is CASSYRPTDKYYGYTF. The CDR3 region has the DNA TGTGCCAGCAGTTACCGACCGACAGACAAATACTATGGCTACACCTTC.

This clone was detected once. V gene TRBV5-1 combines with J gene TRBJ1-2, with a possible D match to TRBD1 (5 bases). Looked up from germline, CDR1 is SGHRS and CDR2 is YFSETQ. V lost 0 bases and J 8 bases, leaving 11 bases between the germline ends. The CDR3 loop spans 13 amino acids. CDR3 region: CASSLGGAQGYTF. CDR3 in DNA: TGCGCCAGCAGCTTGGGCGGGGCACAGGGCTACACCTTC.

The V call is TRBV6-5, the J call TRBJ1-6; TRBD1 agrees at 7 bases. The CDR3 length is 15 residues. Trimming took 0 bases from V and 8 from J; bases not matched to a gene: 4. Per germline, CDR1 MNHEY and CDR2 SVGAGI. The CDR3 DNA sequence: TGTGCCAGCAGTTACTCGTACAGGGGAGATTCACCCCTCCACTTT. Protein sequence: CASSYSYRGDSPLHF.

This clone was seen only once. V gene TRBV30 combines with J gene TRBJ1-5; D gene ambiguous. Trimming took off 3 bases at V and 7 bases at J, with 13 bases between the two ends. The length of the CDR3 is 13 residues. Germline CDR1 and CDR2: GTSNPN and SVGIG (reference sequence). CDR3 in amino acids: CAWREGIDQPQHF. In nucleotides, the CDR3 is TGTGCCTGGAGGGAGGGAATCGACCAGCCCCAGCATTTT.

The chain uses TRBV2 and TRBJ1-1; 7 bases agree with TRBD1. Trimming at V came to 10 bases and at J to 4 bases, leaving 6 bases not matched to a gene. The CDR3 length is 12 residues. Germline CDR1 is SNHLY and CDR2 is FYNNEI. CDR3 in amino acids: CAIPRGSTEAFF. The CDR3 DNA sequence: TGTGCCATCCCCAGGGGGAGCACTGAAGCTTTCTTT.

This rearrangement joins TRBV5-6 to TRBJ2-1, with 7 bases that match TRBD2. Germline lookup yields CDR1 SGHDT and CDR2 YYEEEE. The CDR3 contains 15 residues. J lost 4 bases, V lost 1 base, and 5 bases had no gene match. The CDR3: CASSLSASGYNEQFF. The CDR3 nucleotides read TGTGCCAGCAGCTTGTCGGCTAGCGGATACAATGAGCAGTTCTTC.

This clone was seen more than once but under ten times. V is TRBV7-3 and J is TRBJ2-2; D not resolved. Between the trimmed V and J ends, which lost 4 bases and 3 bases, there was a span of 9 bases. Germline V gene data show CDR1 as SGHTA and CDR2 as FQGTGA. The CDR3 runs to 14 residues. This chain's CDR3 is CASSYDSYTGELFF. The CDR3 DNA is TGTGCCAGCAGCTATGACTCTTACACCGGGGAGCTGTTTTTT.

This chain links TRBV5-6 with TRBJ2-5, with D maybe TRBD2 (7 bases). TRBJ2-7 matches the DNA end more closely, so the J call is doubtful. This CDR3 is 15 amino acids long. CDR1 is SGHDT, CDR2 YYEEEE, per germline. CDR3 sequence reads: CASSLFGGAVYEQYF. In DNA, the CDR3 is TGTGCCAGCAGCTTGTTTGGGGGGGCCGTATACGAGCAGTACTTC.

The chain joins TRBV7-3 to TRBJ2-1; TRBD2 might be the D (5 bases). This CDR3 comprises 13 residues. With 5 bases removed from V and 9 bases from J, the gap between germline ends came to 14 bases. Germline V gene lookup returns CDR1 SGHTA and CDR2 FQGTGA. In DNA form, the CDR3 reads TGTGCCAGCAGCGCCGGACTTGTTGGTGAGCAGTTCTTC. Protein product: CASSAGLVGEQFF. The full variable domain, in which reference TRBV7-3 and TRBJ2-1 provide the parts outside the CDR3, is GAGVSQTPSNKVTEKGKYVELRCDPISGHTALYWYRQSLGQGPEFLIYFQGTGAADDSGLPNDRFFAVRPEGSVSTLKIQRTERGDSAVYLCASSAGLVGEQFFGPGTRLTVL.

V gene TRBV27 combines with J gene TRBJ2-3, with 8 bases matching TRBD2. Trimming cost V 6 bases and J 8 bases; bases outside gene matches: 1. This CDR3 comprises 11 residues. Germline CDR1 MNHEY, CDR2 SMNVEV (reference sequence). CDR3 DNA sequence: TGTGCCAGCAGGGCGGGAGGTACGCAGTATTTT. Amino acid sequence: CASRAGGTQYF.

The sample holds one count of this clone. The chain links TRBV6-1 to TRBJ1-2, with 8 bases lining up with TRBD1. After removal of 8 bases from V and 4 bases from J, the junction contained 6 bases not matched to a gene. Per the germline V gene, CDR1 is MNHNS and CDR2 is SASEGT. The CDR3 loop spans 13 amino acids. DNA for the CDR3: TGTGCCAGCTCCTCAGGGGGCTTCTATGGCTACACCTTC. Translated, it gives CASSSGGFYGYTF.

The chain employs TRBV6-5 and TRBJ2-5; D perhaps matches TRBD2 (6 bases). Trimming took off 6 bases at V and 2 bases at J, with 13 bases between the two ends. Germline V gene sequence: CDR1 MNHEY, CDR2 SVGAGI. The CDR3 sequence is 14 residues long. The chain's CDR3 is CASSRDLNQETQYF. The CDR3 nucleotides read TGTGCCAGCAGCCGGGACTTAAATCAAGAGACCCAGTACTTC.

V gene TRBV11-3 combines with J gene TRBJ2-1, with 9 bases matching TRBD1. The CDR3 is 14 amino acids. Per germline, CDR1 SGHNT and CDR2 YENEEA. Trimming removed 5 bases from V and 6 bases from J; junction bases left unmatched: 5. The CDR3, as DNA: TGTGCCAGCAGCGTCGGACAGGGGAGCAATGAGCAGTTCTTC. Protein: CASSVGQGSNEQFF.

The genes are TRBV2 and TRBJ2-2, with 15 bases identical to TRBD2. V gave up 5 bases and J gave up 1 base; unmatched junction bases: 5. The CDR3 sequence is 18 residues long. Germline V gene lookup returns CDR1 SNHLY and CDR2 FYNNEI. CDR3 DNA: TGTGCCAGCAGTCCAGGACTAGCGGGGGGGCAGAACACCGGGGAGCTGTTTTTT. It translates to CASSPGLAGGQNTGELFF. Looking up the rest from reference TRBV2 and TRBJ2-2 gives the full variable domain: EPEVTQTPSHQVTQMGQEVILRCVPISNHLYFYWYRQILGQKVEFLVSFYNNEISEKSEIFDDQFSVERPDGSNFTLKIRSTKLEDSAMYFCASSPGLAGGQNTGELFFGEGSRLTVL.

The V gene is TRBV10-3, the J gene TRBJ2-7; weak D call: TRBD2 (6 bases). The germline V gene has CDR1 ENHRY and CDR2 SYGVKD. The V end was cut by 2 bases, the J end by 3 bases, with 11 bases between. The CDR3 length is 14 residues. The DNA for the CDR3 is TGTGCCATCAGTGAGCGGGGGTTCGACTACGAGCAGTACTTC. It translates to CAISERGFDYEQYF.

CDR3 DNA sequence: TGTGCCAGTAGTGGGGGAAGCGGGGGCCACCCTAGCACAGATACGCAGTATTTT. It specifies CASSGGSGGHPSTDTQYF. The V call is TRBV19, the J call TRBJ2-3; 8 bases are a match to TRBD2. The CDR3 runs 18 residues. Per the germline V gene, CDR1 is LNHDA and CDR2 is SQIVND (reference sequence). Trimming removed 5 bases from V and 0 bases from J; junction bases left unmatched: 13.

The V and J genes are TRBV19 and TRBJ2-6, with TRBD1 as a possible D gene (7 bases). The CDR3 is made up of 22 amino acids. Germline CDR1 and CDR2: LNHDA and SQIVND (reference sequence). V was cut by 8 bases and J by 0 bases, with 32 bases left in between. The CDR3 region has the DNA TGTGCCAGTTCACAGGGGCGAATGACGGCGGGGTTAATACTCTCTGGGGCCAACGTCCTGACTTTC. Amino acid sequence: CASSQGRMTAGLILSGANVLTF.

The V gene is TRBV4-1, the J gene TRBJ2-1, with no clear D. Trimming left V 0 bases short and J 0 bases short, with 9 bases between. Germline V CDR1 and CDR2: MGHRA, YSYEKL. The CDR3 runs 16 residues. Here the CDR3 reads CASSQDHRSSYNEQFF. The CDR3 DNA follows: TGCGCCAGCAGCCAAGATCATAGGAGCTCCTACAATGAGCAGTTCTTC.

This chain connects TRBV5-1 to TRBJ1-4; D unclear. Looked up from germline, CDR1 is SGHRS and CDR2 is YFSETQ. The CDR3 covers 15 residues. The V end lost 3 bases, the J end lost 0 bases, and 9 bases lay between the germline ends. The CDR3 is CASSSGLATNEKLFF. CDR3 nucleotide sequence: TGCGCCAGCAGCTCGGGTCTCGCAACTAATGAAAAACTGTTTTTT. Variable domain in full (rest from reference TRBV5-1 and TRBJ1-4): KAGVTQTPRYLIKTRGQQVTLSCSPISGHRSVSWYQQTPGQGLQFLFEYFSETQRNKGNFPGRFSGRQFSNSRSEMNVSTLELGDSALYLCASSSGLATNEKLFFGSGTQLSVL.